This T cell receptor (beta chain) emerged from a study of shared clonotypes between healthy human individuals (dated by TCRdb to 2018 to 2020). About the full investigation: Two women and a few men aged 18 to 49 years were included in the cohort. To estimate repertoire size and how much clonotype sharing occurs between individuals, the study deeply sequenced the blood TCR repertoires of about five healthy adults. For each donor, CD4 naive and CD4 memory were each run on three plates, CD8 naive on two plates, and CD8 memory on one plate. To increase sequencing depth and limit assay-specific biases, TCR repertoire library preparation and sequencing were carried out by different laboratories using diverse techniques. Leukapheresis yielded between about 0.8 and 8.9 billion PBMCs per donor. The paper as a whole reports these results and caveats: Only blood was sampled, and tissue TCR repertoires likely differ from those in blood. Naive subsets generally had larger estimated clonotype richness than memory subsets did. Because the study included only a small number of donors, the genetic and exposure-history diversity represented was limited. Based on pairwise subsampling, the degree of clonotype sharing among donors was expected to be affected by sequencing depth. Incomplete sequencing was indicated by rarefaction of sorted-subset datasets, despite the large sequencing depth. Clonotypes shared by all four sorted-subset donors showed higher generation probabilities than non-shared clonotypes. When four donors were compared, the shared fraction of clonotypes was 5% to 6.5% for naive CD4, around 3.6% for naive CD8, 2.3% for memory CD4, and approximately 0.4% for memory CD8.

Using the deep immunoSEQ assay, TCR CDR3 regions were amplified from genomic DNA by multiplex PCR. Extracted genomic DNA from each cell subset was spread evenly across all wells of several immunoSEQ 96-well plates, with each plate serving as a replicate. For sorted subsets, each replicate PCR was loaded with approximately 200 ng genomic DNA, equivalent to 30,000 or so T cell genomes. The purified libraries were quantified using a Qubit 3.0 fluorometer, sized with a Bioanalyzer 2100, and then quantified again using the KAPA Library Quantification kit. Every immunoSEQ 96-well plate was sequenced on a dedicated single-read 150-cycle Illumina NextSeq 550 flow cell. The published analysis was carried out like this. The immunoSEQ output contained only junctional sequences without quality scores, so filtering could not match that applied to full-length reads. Sequences were annotated with PyIR, a Python wrapper for IgBLAST v1.9, and V/J genes and CDR3 were assigned using IMGT germline references. Any read was removed if the V/J assignment was weak (E-value above 1e-6), the CDR3 was missing, or the read contained stop codons, out-of-frame junctions, or ambiguous translated residues. V3J clonotypes were defined by identical inferred V gene, J gene, and CDR3 amino acid sequence. Percentage overlap between repertoires was computed as shared unique clonotypes divided by the size of the smaller repertoire. Richness of each repertoire was evaluated using RTK rarefaction, the Chao1 estimator, and Recon v2.1 estimates of unobserved clonotypes. Generation probabilities for all TCRbeta clonotypes obtained by the gDNA method from several donors were computed using OLGA. Entries here come from immuneACCESS through TCRdb and include only in-frame sequences with V and J called. Some clones fail to appear in such tables; in the studies checked, an unresolved V gene covers under half of the shortfall, and the cause of the remainder is unknown. The V and J calls and clone size are taken from that table; D and trimming were inferred from the DNA. This sample lists more than 550,000 clones; 92% were detected once. 24% of the sample is in the top ten clones.

Its CDR3 holds 17 amino acids, cysteine through phenylalanine. Of the read, only the CDR3 DNA is kept; its 51 bases are in frame from base 1. Taken from the germline V gene, the CDR1 and CDR2 loops are SGHRS and YFSETQ. Here V drops 4 bases and J drops 2 bases, and the junction holds 4 bases not matched to any gene. For the CD8 naive samples, CD45RO-negative cells were positively selected for CCR7, yielding a CD45RA+CCR7+ population from which TemRA cells were excluded. The donors were healthy, HIV-negative adults who had no recently reported acute infections or vaccinations. Every donor was a Caucasian adult living in Nashville, Tennessee, USA. Blood was obtained by leukapheresis, after which PBMCs were separated by Ficoll-Histopaque density gradient centrifugation and cryopreserved in liquid nitrogen vapor phase. Analytical flow cytometry was used to check the purity and quantity of each magnetically sorted T cell population. Genomic DNA was isolated from every sorted fraction and measured by UV absorbance on a Nanodrop 2000c.

Remarks on this clone: No cognate antigen has been identified for it. No base-level quality is on record; no much larger clone is a single base apart.

Specimen: naive CD8+ T cells sorted from blood. The cell subset or site label of this sample denotes: CD45RA+CCR7+. Recombination connected TRBV5-1 to TRBJ2-6, and 12 junction bases match TRBD1. The sequence derives from a man in his thirties or forties in good health. The CDR3 sequence is CASSVGQGAPGANVLTF. The nucleotides read TGCGCCAGCAGCGTGGGACAGGGGGCGCCTGGGGCCAACGTCCTGACTTTC.